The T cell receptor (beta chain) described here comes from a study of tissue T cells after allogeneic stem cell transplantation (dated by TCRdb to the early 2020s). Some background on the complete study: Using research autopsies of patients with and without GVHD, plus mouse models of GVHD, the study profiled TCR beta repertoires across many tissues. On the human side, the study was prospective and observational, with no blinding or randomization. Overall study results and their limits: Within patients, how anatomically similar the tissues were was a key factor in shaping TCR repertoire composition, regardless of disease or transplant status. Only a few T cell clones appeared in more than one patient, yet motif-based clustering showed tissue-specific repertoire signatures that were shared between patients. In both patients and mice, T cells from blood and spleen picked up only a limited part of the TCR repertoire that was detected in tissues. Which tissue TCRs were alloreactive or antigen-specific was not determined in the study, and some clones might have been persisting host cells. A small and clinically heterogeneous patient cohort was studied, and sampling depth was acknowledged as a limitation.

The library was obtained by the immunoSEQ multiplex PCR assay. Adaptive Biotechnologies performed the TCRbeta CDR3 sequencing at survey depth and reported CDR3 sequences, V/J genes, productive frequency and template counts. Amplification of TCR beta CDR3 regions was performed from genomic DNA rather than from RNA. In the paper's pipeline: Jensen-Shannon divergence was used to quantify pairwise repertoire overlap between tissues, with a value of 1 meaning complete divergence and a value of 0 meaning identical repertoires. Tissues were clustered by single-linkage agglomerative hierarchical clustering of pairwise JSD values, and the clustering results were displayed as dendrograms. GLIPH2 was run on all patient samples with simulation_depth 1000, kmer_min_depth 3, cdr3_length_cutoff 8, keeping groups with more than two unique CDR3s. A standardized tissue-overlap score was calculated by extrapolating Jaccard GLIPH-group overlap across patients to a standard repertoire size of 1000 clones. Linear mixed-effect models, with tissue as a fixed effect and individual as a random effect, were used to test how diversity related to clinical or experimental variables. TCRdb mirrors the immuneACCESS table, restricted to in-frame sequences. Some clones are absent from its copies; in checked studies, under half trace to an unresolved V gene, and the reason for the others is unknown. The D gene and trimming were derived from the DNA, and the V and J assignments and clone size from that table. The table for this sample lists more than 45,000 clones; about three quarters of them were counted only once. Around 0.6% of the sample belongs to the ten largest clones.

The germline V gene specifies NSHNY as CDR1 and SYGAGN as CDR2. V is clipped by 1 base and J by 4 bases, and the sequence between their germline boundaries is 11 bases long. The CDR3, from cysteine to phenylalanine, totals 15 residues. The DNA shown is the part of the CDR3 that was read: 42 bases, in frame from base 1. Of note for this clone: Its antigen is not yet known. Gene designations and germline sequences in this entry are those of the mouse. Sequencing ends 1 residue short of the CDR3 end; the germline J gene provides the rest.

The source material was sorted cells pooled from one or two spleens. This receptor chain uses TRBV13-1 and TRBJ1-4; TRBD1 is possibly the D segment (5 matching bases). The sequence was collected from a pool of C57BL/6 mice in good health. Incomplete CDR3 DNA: TGTGCCAGCAGTGATCTCCCAGGGATCAACGAAAGATTATTT. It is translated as CASSDLPGINERLF. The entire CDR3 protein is CASSDLPGINERLFF.